This TCR beta chain was identified during a study of cytomegalovirus exposure and HLA in healthy donors. Remarks on this clone: As yet, its antigen is unknown.

Both 60 Vbeta primers and 13 Jbeta primers went into the PCR. Using immunoSEQ multiplex PCR, the repertoire was profiled, and TCRdb retains in-frame clones only, with some absent. The sample has some 180,000 clones; roughly 80% are singletons. The V end was cut by 0 bases, the J end by 5 bases, with 8 bases between. The CDR3 loop spans 13 amino acids. Study-wide results and caveats: Reports described diagnosis of cytomegalovirus status by the classifier as highly specific and sensitive. Confirmation was obtained in vitro that three CMV-associated chains are specific for CMV antigens. The authors later found TCR association rates varying by HLA locus, with DRB1 most and HLA-C fewest.

The genes are TRBV23-1 and TRBJ2-7; possibly TRBD2 for D (6 bases). TRBV23-1 is labeled an ORF, and its function is uncertain. This receptor was taken from a woman between 18 and 29 years old in good health and CMV-seronegative. Sequencing input: PBMCs. CDR3 nucleotides: TGCGCCAGCAGTCAATCCGCGGGGAACGAGCAGTACTTC. Amino acids: CASSQSAGNEQYF.